This T cell receptor beta chain was retrieved from a study of blood T cell repertoires in COVID-19. Turning to this clone: Relative to the germline gene, one junction end is altered; a read error may explain this.

Generated by immunoSEQ multiplex PCR, the TCRdb table keeps only in-frame clones and is missing some. The sample yields about 150,000 clones, about 72% seen once. Germline assignment: CDR1 SGDLS and CDR2 YYNGEE. The CDR3 totals 15 residues. The sequence was obtained from a man aged 60 to 69 who had recovered from COVID-19. What was sequenced was peripheral blood. The chain couples TRBV9 to TRBJ2-1; the match to TRBD2 covers 7 bases. The CDR3 bases are TGTGCCAGCGGCGTCGGGACTAACTCTGAAAATGAGCAGTTCTTC. It yields the protein CASGVGTNSENEQFF.